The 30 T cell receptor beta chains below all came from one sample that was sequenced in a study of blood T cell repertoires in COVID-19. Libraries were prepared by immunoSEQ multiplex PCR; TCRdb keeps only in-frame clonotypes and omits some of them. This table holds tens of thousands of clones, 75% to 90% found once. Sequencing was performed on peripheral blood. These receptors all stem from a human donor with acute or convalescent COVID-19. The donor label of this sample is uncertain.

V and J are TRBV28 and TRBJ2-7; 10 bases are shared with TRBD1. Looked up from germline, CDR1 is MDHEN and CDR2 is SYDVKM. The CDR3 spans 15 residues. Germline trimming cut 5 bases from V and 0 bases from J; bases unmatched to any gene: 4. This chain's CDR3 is CASSRTGGSSYEQYF. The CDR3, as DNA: TGTGCCAGCAGTAGGACAGGGGGGAGCTCCTACGAGCAGTACTTC. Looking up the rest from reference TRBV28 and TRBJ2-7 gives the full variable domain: DVKVTQSSRYLVKRTGEKVFLECVQDMDHENMFWYRQDPGLGLRLIYFSYDVKMKEKGDIPEGYSVSREKKERFSLILESASTNQTSMYLCASSRTGGSSYEQYFGPGTRLTVT.

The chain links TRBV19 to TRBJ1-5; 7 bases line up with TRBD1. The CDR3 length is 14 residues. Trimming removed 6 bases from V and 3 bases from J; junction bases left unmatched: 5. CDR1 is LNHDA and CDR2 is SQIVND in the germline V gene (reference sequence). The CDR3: CASSSRGDNQPQHF. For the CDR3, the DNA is TGTGCCAGTAGCAGCAGGGGGGACAATCAGCCCCAGCATTTT.

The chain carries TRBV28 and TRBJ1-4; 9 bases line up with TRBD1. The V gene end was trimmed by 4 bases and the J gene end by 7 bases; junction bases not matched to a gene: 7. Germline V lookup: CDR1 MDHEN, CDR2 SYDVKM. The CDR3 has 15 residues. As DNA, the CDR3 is TGTGCCAGCAGTTCTGGACAGGGGATGAGTGAAAAACTGTTTTTT. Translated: CASSSGQGMSEKLFF.

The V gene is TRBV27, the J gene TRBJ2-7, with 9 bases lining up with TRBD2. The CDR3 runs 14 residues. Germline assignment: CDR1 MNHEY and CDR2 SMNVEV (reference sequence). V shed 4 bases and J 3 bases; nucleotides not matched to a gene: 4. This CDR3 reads CASSYAGGGYEQYF. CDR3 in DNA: TGTGCCAGCAGTTATGCGGGGGGGGGCTACGAGCAGTACTTC.

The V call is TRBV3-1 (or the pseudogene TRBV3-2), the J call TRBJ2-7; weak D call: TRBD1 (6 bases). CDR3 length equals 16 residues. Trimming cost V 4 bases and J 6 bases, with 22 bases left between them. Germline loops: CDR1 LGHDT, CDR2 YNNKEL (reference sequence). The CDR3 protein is CASSPDGGRGNSEQYF. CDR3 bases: TGTGCCAGCAGCCCGGATGGGGGCAGGGGAAACTCCGAGCAGTACTTC.

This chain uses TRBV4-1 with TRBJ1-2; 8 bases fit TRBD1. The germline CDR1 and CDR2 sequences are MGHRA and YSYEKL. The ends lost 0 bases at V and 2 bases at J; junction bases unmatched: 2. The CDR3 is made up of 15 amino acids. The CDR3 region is CASSQEQGVNYGYTF. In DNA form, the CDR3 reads TGCGCCAGCAGCCAAGAACAGGGGGTAAACTATGGCTACACCTTC.

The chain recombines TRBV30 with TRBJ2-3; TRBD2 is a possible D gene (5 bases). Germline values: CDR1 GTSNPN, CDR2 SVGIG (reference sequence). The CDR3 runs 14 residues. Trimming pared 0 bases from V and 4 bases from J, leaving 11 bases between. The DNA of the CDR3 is TGTGCCTGGAGTGTACTGGTGGGAGCAGATACGCAGTATTTT. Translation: CAWSVLVGADTQYF. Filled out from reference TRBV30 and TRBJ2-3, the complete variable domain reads SQTIHQWPATLVQPVGSPLSLECTVEGTSNPNLYWYRQAAGRGLQLLFYSVGIGQISSEVPQNLSASRPQDRQFILSSKKLLLSDSGFYLCAWSVLVGADTQYFGPGTRLTVL.

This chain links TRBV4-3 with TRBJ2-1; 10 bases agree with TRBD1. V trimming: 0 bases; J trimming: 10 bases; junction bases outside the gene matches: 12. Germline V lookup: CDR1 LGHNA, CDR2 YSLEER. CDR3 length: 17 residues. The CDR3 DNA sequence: TGCGCCAGCAGCCAAGATAGAGTGGGACAGGGGCATAGAGAGCAGTTCTTC. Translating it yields CASSQDRVGQGHREQFF.

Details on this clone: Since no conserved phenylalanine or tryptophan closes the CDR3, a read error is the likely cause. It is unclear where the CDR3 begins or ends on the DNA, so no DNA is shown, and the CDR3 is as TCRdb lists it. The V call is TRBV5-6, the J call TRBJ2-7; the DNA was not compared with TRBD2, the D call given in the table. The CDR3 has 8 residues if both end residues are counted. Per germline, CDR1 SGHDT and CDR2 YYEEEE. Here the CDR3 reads CASSVSGL.

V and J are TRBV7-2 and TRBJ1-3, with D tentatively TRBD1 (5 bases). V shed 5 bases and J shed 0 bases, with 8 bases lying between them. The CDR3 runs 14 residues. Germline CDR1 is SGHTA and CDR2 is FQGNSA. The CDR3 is CASSQGVSGNTIYF. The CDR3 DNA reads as TGTGCCAGCAGCCAGGGCGTCTCTGGAAACACCATATATTTT.

CDR3 in amino acids: CASHPGDGFVETQYF. Here the CDR3 DNA reads TGTGCCAGCCATCCGGGGGACGGATTCGTGGAGACCCAGTACTTC. The V gene is TRBV19, the J gene TRBJ2-5; D is perhaps TRBD2 (6 bases). Germline CDR1 reads LNHDA; CDR2 reads SQIVND (reference sequence). V was pared by 9 bases and J by 5 bases, with 22 bases between. The CDR3 length is 15 residues.

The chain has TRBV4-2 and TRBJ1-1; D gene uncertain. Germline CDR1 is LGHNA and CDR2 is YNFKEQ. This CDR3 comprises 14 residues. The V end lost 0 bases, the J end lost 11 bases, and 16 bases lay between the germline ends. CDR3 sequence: CASSQDFPGGRAFF. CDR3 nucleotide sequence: TGTGCCAGCAGCCAAGATTTTCCCGGAGGGCGGGCTTTCTTT.

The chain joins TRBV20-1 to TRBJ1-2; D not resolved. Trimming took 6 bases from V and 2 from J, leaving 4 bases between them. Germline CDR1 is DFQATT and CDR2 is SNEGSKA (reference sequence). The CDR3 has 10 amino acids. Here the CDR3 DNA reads TGCAGTGCCGTAAACTATGGCTACACCTTC. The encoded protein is CSAVNYGYTF.

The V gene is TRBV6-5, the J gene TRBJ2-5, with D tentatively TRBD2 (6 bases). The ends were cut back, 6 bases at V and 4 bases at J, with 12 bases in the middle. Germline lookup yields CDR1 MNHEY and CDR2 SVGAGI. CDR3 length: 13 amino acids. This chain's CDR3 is CASSFLGGETQYF. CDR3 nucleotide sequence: TGTGCCAGCAGCTTCTTGGGGGGAGAGACCCAGTACTTC.

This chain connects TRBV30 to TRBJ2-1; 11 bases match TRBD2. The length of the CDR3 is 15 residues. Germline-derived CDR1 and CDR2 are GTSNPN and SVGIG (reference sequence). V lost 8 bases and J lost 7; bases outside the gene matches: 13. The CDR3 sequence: CALERGTSGGNEQFF. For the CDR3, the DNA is TGTGCCCTGGAACGTGGGACTAGCGGAGGGAATGAGCAGTTCTTC.

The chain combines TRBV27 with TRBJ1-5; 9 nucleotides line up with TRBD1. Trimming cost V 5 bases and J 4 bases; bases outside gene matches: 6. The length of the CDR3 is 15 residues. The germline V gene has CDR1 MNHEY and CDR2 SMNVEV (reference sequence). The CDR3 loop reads CASSPWDRANQPQHF. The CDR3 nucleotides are TGTGCCAGCAGTCCGTGGGACAGGGCAAATCAGCCCCAGCATTTT.

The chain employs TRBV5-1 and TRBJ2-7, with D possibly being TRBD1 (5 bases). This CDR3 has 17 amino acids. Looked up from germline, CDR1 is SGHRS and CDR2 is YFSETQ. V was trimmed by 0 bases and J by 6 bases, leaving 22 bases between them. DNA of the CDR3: TGCGCCAGCAGCTTGGAACGTGGGTCAGGGCTTAGGTCCGAGCAGTACTTC. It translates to CASSLERGSGLRSEQYF.

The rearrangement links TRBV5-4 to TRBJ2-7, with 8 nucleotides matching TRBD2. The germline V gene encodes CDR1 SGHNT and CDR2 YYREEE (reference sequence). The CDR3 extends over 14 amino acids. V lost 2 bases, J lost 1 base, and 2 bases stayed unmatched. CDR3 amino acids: CASSLSGGSYEQYF. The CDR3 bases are TGTGCCAGCAGCTTAAGCGGGGGTTCCTACGAGCAGTACTTC.

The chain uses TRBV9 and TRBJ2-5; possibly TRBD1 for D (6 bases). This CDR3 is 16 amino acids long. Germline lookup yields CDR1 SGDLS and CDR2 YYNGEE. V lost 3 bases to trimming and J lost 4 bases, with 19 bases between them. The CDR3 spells CASSGPSLGGIETQYF. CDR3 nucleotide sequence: TGTGCCAGCAGCGGTCCTAGCTTAGGGGGTATAGAGACCCAGTACTTC.

CDR3 region: CASSQGTVGNTIYF. CDR3 sequence (DNA): TGTGCCAGCAGCCAGGGGACAGTTGGAAACACCATATATTTT. The V call is TRBV4-2, the J call TRBJ1-3, with 7 bases matching TRBD1. The CDR3 loop spans 14 amino acids. The germline V gene encodes CDR1 LGHNA and CDR2 YNFKEQ. The ends lost 3 bases at V and 3 bases at J; junction bases unmatched: 2.

CDR3 nucleotides: TGTGCCAGCAGTGAATGGCAGCGGGCCTCCTACAATGAGCAGTTCTTC. Protein: CASSEWQRASYNEQFF. The rearrangement uses TRBV6-1 and TRBJ2-1, with D maybe TRBD2 (6 bases). CDR3 length: 16 amino acids. Germline CDR1 reads MNHNS; CDR2 reads SASEGT. Trimming cost V 2 bases and J 0 bases, with 11 bases left between them.

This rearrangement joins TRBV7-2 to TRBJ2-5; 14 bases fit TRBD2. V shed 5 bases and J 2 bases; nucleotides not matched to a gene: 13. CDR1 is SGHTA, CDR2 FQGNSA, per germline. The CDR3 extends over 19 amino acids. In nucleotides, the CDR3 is TGTGCCAGCAGCCCACCAACCGGGACTAGCGGGAGTGAACAAGAGACCCAGTACTTC. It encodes CASSPPTGTSGSEQETQYF.

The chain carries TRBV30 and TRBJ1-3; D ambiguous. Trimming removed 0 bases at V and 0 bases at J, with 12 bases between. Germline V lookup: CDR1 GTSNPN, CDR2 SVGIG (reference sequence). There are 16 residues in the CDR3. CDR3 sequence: CAWSVPGVSSGNTIYF. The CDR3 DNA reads TGTGCCTGGAGTGTACCGGGAGTGAGCTCTGGAAACACCATATATTTT.

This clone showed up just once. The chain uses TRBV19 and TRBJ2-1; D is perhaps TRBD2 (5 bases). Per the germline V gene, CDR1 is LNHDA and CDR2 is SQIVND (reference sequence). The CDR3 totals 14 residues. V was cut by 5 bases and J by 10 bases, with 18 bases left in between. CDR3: CASSSGLFAREQFF. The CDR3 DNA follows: TGTGCCAGTAGTTCCGGACTGTTTGCGAGAGAGCAGTTCTTC.

This CDR3 reads CASSQEYRGSGNTIYF. CDR3 nucleotide sequence: TGCGCCAGCAGCCAAGAGTACAGGGGGTCTGGAAACACCATATATTTT. The V call is TRBV4-3, the J call TRBJ1-3, with 8 bases identical to TRBD1. With 0 bases clipped from V and 1 base from J, the junction kept 2 bases outside the gene matches. This CDR3 has 16 residues. The germline V gene encodes CDR1 LGHNA and CDR2 YSLEER.

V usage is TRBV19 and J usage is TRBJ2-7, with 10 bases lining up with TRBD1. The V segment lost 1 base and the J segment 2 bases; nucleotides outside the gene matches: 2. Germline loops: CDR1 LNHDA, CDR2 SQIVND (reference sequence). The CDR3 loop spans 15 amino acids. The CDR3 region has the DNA TGTGCCAGTAGTATAGGCGGACAGGGGGCCTACGAGCAGTACTTC. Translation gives CASSIGGQGAYEQYF.

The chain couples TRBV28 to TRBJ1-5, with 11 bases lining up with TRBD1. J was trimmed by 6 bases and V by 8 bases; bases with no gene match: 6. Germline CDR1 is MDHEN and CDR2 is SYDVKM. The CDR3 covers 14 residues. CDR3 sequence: CASQGQGARQPQHF. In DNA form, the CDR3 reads TGTGCCAGCCAAGGACAGGGGGCGCGTCAGCCCCAGCATTTT.

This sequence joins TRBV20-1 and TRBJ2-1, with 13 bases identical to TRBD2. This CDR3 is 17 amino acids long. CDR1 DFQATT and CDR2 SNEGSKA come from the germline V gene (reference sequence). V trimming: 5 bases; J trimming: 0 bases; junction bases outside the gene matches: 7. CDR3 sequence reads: CSARGTSGKSSYNEQFF. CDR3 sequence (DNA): TGCAGTGCTCGTGGGACTAGCGGGAAGAGCTCCTACAATGAGCAGTTCTTC.

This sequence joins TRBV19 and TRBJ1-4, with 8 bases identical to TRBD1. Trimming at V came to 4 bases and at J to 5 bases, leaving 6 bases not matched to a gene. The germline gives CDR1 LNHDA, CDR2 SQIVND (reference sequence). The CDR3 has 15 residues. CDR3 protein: CASSKQDRVNEKLFF. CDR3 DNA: TGTGCCAGTAGTAAGCAGGACAGGGTAAATGAAAAACTGTTTTTT.

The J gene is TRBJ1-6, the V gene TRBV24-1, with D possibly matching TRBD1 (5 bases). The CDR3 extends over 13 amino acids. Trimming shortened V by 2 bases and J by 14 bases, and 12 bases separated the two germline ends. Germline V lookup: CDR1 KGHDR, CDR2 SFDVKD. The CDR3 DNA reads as TGTGCCACCAGTGATTCCTTGGGGGGAGCCCTCCACTTT. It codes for CATSDSLGGALHF.